The 13 T cell receptor beta chains listed next were all sequenced from one sample in a study of early T cells in non-severe SARS-CoV-2 infection (dated by TCRdb to the early 2020s). Receptors were amplified or captured by 5' RACE. Sequencer: NextSeq 500. TCRdb itself trimmed the public reads at Q25 with fastp, ran MiXCR and retained productive beta chains. Each CDR3 protein appears once, grouped with its most common genes and DNA. For this sample the table gives about 110,000 distinct CDR3 sequences, of which around an eighth were detected only once. Together, the top ten hold 2.5% to 4% of the sample. Sequenced material: whole blood. Receptor source: an adult who was a healthcare worker with PCR-confirmed SARS-CoV-2 infection or an uninfected control (not recorded which).

This clonotype was found a few times. The chain combines TRBV20-1 with TRBJ2-1; D ambiguous. The germline V gene has CDR1 DFQATT and CDR2 SNEGSKA (reference sequence). Deletions cut 1 base from V and 0 bases from J, with 7 bases between. This CDR3 region has 14 residues. As DNA, the CDR3 is TGCAGTGCTAGAGGACTCCACTCCTACAATGAGCAGTTCTTC. Protein product: CSARGLHSYNEQFF.

This clonotype was picked up a small number of times. This chain links TRBV6-6 with TRBJ2-3; D call uncertain. Germline V gene sequence: CDR1 MNHNY, CDR2 SVGAGI (reference sequence). V lost 0 bases and J lost 7, with 17 bases in between. CDR3 length equals 16 residues. The DNA for the CDR3 is TGTGCCAGCAGTTACTCCTCCCCATATAATCGCAATACGCAGTATTTT. Its translation: CASSYSSPYNRNTQYF.

This clonotype appeared a few times. The chain joins TRBV20-1 to TRBJ2-1; a possible D gene is TRBD2 (6 bases). The V end was cut by 1 base, the J end by 1 base, with 14 bases between. This CDR3 region has 16 residues. Germline assignment: CDR1 DFQATT and CDR2 SNEGSKA (reference sequence). The CDR3 bases are TGCAGTGCTAGAGTATCCCTAGCGCCGTCCTACAATGAGCAGTTCTTC. This translates into CSARVSLAPSYNEQFF.

The rearrangement joins TRBV5-1 to TRBJ1-6; D is unresolved. The CDR3 runs to 16 residues. V was trimmed by 1 base and J by 5 bases, leaving 13 bases between them. Germline V gene sequence: CDR1 SGHRS, CDR2 YFSETQ. The CDR3: CASSLIGDRDNSPLHF. The CDR3 DNA follows: TGCGCCAGCAGCTTGATCGGGGATCGGGATAATTCACCCCTCCACTTT.

This clonotype came up a few times. The chain recombines TRBV21-1 with TRBJ2-1; the DNA was not used to check the table's D call, TRBD2. TRBV21-1 is designated a pseudogene. The CDR3 is 19 residues long. CDR3 loop: CAIQTTGPRPGTPTNEQFF. CDR3 DNA: TGTGCCATCCAGACCACGGGGCCACGTCCCGGGACTCCAACCAATGAGCAGTTCTTC.

This clonotype was recorded a few times. The rearrangement links TRBV20-1 to TRBJ2-6; D is undetermined. From germline, CDR1 is DFQATT and CDR2 SNEGSKA (reference sequence). Trimming removed 8 bases at V and 0 bases at J, with 5 bases between. The CDR3 has 12 residues. CDR3 sequence: CSSSSGANVLTF. The CDR3 bases are TGCAGTTCGAGCTCTGGGGCCAACGTCCTGACTTTC.

This clonotype was seen a few times. This chain connects TRBV29-1 to TRBJ1-2; no firm D call. Germline V CDR1 and CDR2: SQVTM, ANQGSEA. Trimming cost V 7 bases and J 5 bases, with 14 bases left between them. The CDR3 loop spans 12 amino acids. CDR3 bases: TGCAGCGCGCTGCCAGGAACGTATGGCTACACCTTC. Translation: CSALPGTYGYTF.

This clonotype was observed a handful of times. The chain links TRBV7-2 to TRBJ2-7; D ambiguous. The CDR3 runs to 13 residues. CDR1 SGHTA and CDR2 FQGNSA come from the germline V gene. V lost 2 bases and J 2 bases, leaving 7 bases between the germline ends. CDR3 DNA: TGTGCCAGCAGCTTACCCGGCCCCTACGAGCAGTACTTC. It yields the protein CASSLPGPYEQYF.

V is TRBV7-3 and J is TRBJ2-1; tentative D call: TRBD2 (6 bases). V was clipped by 3 bases and J by 10 bases, with 10 bases between them. The CDR3 is made up of 12 amino acids. In germline, CDR1 is SGHTA, CDR2 FQGTGA. CDR3 loop: CASSFSGLEQFF. CDR3 nucleotides: TGTGCCAGCAGCTTTTCTGGACTAGAGCAGTTCTTC.

The chain is built from TRBV6-6 and TRBJ1-2, with D possibly TRBD1 on 5 matching bases. The CDR3 runs to 16 residues. Germline V lookup: CDR1 MNHNY, CDR2 SVGAGI (reference sequence). V lost 2 bases to trimming and J lost 5 bases, with 18 bases between them. CDR3 nucleotides: TGTGCCAGCAGTTACCGGAGACCCATGGGGGTATATGGCTACACCTTC. This sequence encodes CASSYRRPMGVYGYTF.

This clonotype was seen only a few times. In DNA form, the CDR3 reads TGCGCCAGCAGTGAGGGACAGGGGGGCGAGCAGCCCCAGCATTTT. Its protein is CASSEGQGGEQPQHF. This sequence joins TRBV10-2 and TRBJ1-5; 10 bases are a match to TRBD1. V gave up 2 bases and J gave up 7 bases; unmatched junction bases: 5. Germline lookup yields CDR1 WSHSY and CDR2 SAAADI. This CDR3 has 15 amino acids.

In this sample, this clonotype turned up many times. The chain joins TRBV5-4 to TRBJ2-2; 14 bases agree with TRBD2. Germline assignment: CDR1 SGHNT and CDR2 YYREEE (reference sequence). CDR3 length: 23 residues. V was clipped by 4 bases and J by 3 bases; unmatched bases: 23. The CDR3 here is CASSLDRETVGLAGEGHTGELFF. DNA for the CDR3: TGTGCCAGCAGCCTAGACAGGGAAACGGTGGGACTAGCGGGAGAGGGGCACACCGGGGAGCTGTTTTTT.

The V call is TRBV28, the J call TRBJ1-5; tentative D call: TRBD1 (5 bases). The ends were cut back, 5 bases at V and 2 bases at J, with 16 bases in the middle. Germline V CDR1 and CDR2: MDHEN, SYDVKM. The CDR3 runs to 16 residues. CDR3 region: CASSPLLGTGNQPQHF. In DNA form, the CDR3 reads TGTGCCAGCAGTCCCCTTCTCGGGACGGGCAATCAGCCCCAGCATTTT.